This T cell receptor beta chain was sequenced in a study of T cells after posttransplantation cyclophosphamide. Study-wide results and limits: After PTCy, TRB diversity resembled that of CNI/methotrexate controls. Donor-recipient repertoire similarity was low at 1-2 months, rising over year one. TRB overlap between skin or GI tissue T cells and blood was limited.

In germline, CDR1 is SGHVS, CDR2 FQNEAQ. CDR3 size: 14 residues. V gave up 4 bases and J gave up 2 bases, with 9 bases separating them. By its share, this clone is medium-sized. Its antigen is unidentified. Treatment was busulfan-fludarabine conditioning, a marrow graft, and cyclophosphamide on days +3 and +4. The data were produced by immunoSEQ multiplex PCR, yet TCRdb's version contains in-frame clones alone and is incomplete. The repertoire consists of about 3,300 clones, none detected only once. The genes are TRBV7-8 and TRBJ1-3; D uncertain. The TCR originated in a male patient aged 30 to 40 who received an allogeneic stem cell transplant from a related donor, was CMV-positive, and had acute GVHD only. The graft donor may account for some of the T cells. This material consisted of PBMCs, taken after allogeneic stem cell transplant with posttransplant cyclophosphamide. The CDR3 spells CASSYAAAGNTIYF. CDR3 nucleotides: TGTGCCAGCAGCTATGCAGCGGCTGGAAACACCATATATTTT. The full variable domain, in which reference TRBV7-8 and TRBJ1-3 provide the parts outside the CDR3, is GAGVSQSPRYKVAKRGQDVALRCDPISGHVSLFWYQQALGQGPEFLTYFQNEAQLDKSGLPSDRFFAERPEGSVSTLKIQRTQQEDSAVYLCASSYAAAGNTIYFGEGSWLTVV.